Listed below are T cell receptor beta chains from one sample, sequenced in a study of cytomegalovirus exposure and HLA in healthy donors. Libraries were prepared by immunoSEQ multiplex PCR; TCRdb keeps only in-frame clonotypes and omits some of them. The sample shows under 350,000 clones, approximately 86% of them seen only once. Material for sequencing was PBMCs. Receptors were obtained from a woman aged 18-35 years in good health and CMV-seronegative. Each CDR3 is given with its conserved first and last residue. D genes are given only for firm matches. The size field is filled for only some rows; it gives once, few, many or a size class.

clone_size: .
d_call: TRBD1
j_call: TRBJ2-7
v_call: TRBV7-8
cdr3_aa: CASSLEQGASYEQYF
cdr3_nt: TGTGCCAGCAGCTTAGAACAGGGGGCGTCCTACGAGCAGTACTTC

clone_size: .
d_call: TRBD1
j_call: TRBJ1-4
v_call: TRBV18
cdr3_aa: CASSPIQGITNEKLFF
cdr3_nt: TGTGCCAGCTCACCAATACAGGGGATTACTAATGAAAAACTGTTTTTT

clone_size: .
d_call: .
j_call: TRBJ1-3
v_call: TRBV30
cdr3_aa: CAWSVPRNTIYF
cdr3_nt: TGTGCCTGGAGTGTACCCCGGAACACCATATATTTT

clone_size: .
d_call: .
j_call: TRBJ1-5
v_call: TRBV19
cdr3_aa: CASSNGGDQPQHF
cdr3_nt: TGTGCCAGTAGTAACGGGGGGGATCAGCCCCAGCATTTT

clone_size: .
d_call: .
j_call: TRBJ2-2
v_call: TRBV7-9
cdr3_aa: CASSSPREVSTGELFF
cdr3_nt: TGTGCCAGCAGCTCTCCCAGGGAGGTGAGCACCGGGGAGCTGTTTTTT

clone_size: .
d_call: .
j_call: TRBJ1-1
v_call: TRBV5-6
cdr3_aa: CASTTLGGGGTEAFF
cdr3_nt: TGTGCCAGCACCACCCTGGGGGGAGGGGGCACTGAAGCTTTCTTT

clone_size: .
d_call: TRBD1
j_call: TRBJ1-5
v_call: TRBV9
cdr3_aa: CASSPGTAWQPQHF
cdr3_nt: TGTGCCAGCAGCCCCGGGACAGCGTGGCAGCCCCAGCATTTT

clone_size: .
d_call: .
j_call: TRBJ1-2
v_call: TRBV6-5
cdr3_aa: CASSPTGNYGYTF
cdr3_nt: TGTGCCAGCAGCCCCACAGGGAACTATGGCTACACCTTC

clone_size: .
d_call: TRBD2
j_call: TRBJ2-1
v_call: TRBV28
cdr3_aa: CASSSLPAGGGEQFF
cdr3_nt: TGTGCCAGCAGTTCACTACCGGCGGGGGGAGGTGAGCAGTTCTTC

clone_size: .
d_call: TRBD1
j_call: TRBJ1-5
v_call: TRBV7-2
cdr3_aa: CASSLDRGYNQPQHF
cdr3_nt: TGTGCCAGCAGCTTGGACAGGGGTTATAATCAGCCCCAGCATTTT

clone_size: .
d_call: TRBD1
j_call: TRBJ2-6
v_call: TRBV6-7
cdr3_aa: CASSYFYRGLRSGANVLTF
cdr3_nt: TGTGCCAGCAGTTATTTTTACAGGGGGCTCCGCTCTGGGGCCAACGTCCTGACTTTC

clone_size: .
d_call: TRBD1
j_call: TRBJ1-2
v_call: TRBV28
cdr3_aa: CASSSGQATEYGYTF
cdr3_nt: TGTGCCAGCAGCTCTGGACAGGCGACTGAATATGGCTACACCTTC

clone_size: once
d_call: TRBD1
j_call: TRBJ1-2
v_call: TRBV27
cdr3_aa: CASSLNTGAYGYTF
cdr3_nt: TGTGCCAGCAGTTTAAATACAGGGGCCTATGGCTACACCTTC

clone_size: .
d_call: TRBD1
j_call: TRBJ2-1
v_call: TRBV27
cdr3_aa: CASSLSIGDRVFNEQFF
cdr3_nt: TGTGCCAGCAGTTTATCGATCGGGGACAGGGTCTTCAATGAGCAGTTCTTC

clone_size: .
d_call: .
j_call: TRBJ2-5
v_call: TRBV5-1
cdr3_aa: CASSLRLVGTLSQETQYF
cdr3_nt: TGCGCCAGCAGCTTGAGGTTGGTCGGGACTCTCAGCCAAGAGACCCAGTACTTC

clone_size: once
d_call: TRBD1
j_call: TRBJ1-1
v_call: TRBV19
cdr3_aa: CASHSGDSPVNTEAFF
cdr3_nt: TGTGCCAGCCACTCCGGGGACAGTCCTGTGAACACTGAAGCTTTCTTT

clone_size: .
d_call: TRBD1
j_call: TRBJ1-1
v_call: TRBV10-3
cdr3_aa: CAIRDTGENTEAFF
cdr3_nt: TGTGCCATCAGAGATACAGGGGAGAACACTGAAGCTTTCTTT

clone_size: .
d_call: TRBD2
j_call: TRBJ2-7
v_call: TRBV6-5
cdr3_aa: CASSNEASGSNEQYF
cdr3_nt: TGTGCCAGCAGCAATGAGGCTAGCGGGAGCAACGAGCAGTACTTC

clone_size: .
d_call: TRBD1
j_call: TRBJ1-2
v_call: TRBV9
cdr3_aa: CASSVEGQAYGYTF
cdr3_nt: TGTGCCAGCAGCGTAGAGGGACAGGCCTATGGCTACACCTTC

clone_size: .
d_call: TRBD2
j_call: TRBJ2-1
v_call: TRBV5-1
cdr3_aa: CASSAGLAGAGNEQFF
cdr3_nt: TGCGCCAGCAGCGCCGGACTAGCGGGAGCGGGGAATGAGCAGTTCTTC

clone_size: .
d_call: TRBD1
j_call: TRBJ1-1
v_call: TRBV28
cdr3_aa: CASRSGGSGTEAFF
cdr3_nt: TGTGCCAGCCGATCAGGGGGCTCAGGAACTGAAGCTTTCTTT

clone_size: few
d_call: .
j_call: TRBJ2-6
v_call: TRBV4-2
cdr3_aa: CASSNSASGANVLTF
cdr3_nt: TGTGCCAGCAGCAACTCTGCCTCTGGGGCCAACGTCCTGACTTTC

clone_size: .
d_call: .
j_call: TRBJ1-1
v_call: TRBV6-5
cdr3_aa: CASSYPTRDAEAFF
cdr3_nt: TGTGCCAGCAGTTACCCAACTCGGGATGCTGAAGCTTTCTTT

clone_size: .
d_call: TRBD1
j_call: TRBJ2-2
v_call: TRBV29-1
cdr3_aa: CSAARTGADGELFF
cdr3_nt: TGCAGCGCCGCCCGGACAGGGGCGGACGGGGAGCTGTTTTTT

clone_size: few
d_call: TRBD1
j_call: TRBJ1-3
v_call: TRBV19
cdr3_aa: CASRQGFSGNTIYF
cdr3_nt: TGTGCCAGCCGACAGGGTTTCTCTGGAAACACCATATATTTT

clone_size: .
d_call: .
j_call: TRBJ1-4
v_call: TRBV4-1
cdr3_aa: CASSPVEVGAEKLFF
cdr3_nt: TGCGCCAGCAGCCCAGTAGAGGTTGGGGCTGAAAAACTGTTTTTT

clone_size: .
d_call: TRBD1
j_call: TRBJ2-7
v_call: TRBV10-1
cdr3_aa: CASSRGQPYEQYF
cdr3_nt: TGCGCCAGCAGTAGGGGACAGCCTTACGAGCAGTACTTC

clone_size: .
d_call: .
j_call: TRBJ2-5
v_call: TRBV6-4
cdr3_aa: CASTVRDQETQYF
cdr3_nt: TGTGCCAGCACGGTCCGGGACCAAGAGACCCAGTACTTC

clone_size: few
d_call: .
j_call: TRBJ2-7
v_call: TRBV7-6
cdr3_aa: CASSLQAGPYEQYF
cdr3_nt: TGTGCCAGCAGCTTACAGGCGGGGCCCTACGAGCAGTACTTC

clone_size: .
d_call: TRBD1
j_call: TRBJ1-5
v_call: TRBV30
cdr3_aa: CAWTGGGNQPQHF
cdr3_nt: TGTGCCTGGACAGGGGGAGGCAATCAGCCCCAGCATTTT

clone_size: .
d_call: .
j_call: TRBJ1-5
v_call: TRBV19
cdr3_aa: CASSIRGISNQPQHF
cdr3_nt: TGTGCCAGTAGTATTAGAGGGATTAGCAATCAGCCCCAGCATTTT

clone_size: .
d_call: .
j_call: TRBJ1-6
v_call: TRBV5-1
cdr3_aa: CASSRGEDNSPLHF
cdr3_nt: TGCGCCAGCAGCCGGGGGGAGGATAATTCACCCCTCCACTTT

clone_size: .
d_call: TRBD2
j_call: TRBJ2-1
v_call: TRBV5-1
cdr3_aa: CASSEGLAGHLNEQFF
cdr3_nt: TGCGCCAGCAGCGAAGGACTAGCGGGACATTTAAATGAGCAGTTCTTC

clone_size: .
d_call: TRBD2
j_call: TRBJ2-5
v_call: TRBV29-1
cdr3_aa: CSGLAGQETQYF
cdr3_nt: TGCAGCGGACTAGCGGGGCAAGAGACCCAGTACTTC